This T cell receptor (beta chain) was retrieved from a study of blood T cell repertoires in COVID-19. V lost 5 bases, J lost 5 bases, and 15 bases lay in between. The CDR3 sequence is 14 residues long. The germline CDR1 and CDR2 sequences are LNHDA and SQIVND (reference sequence). In its sample, this clone was seen a few times. Sequencing used immunoSEQ multiplex PCR; TCRdb keeps in-frame clones, though not all of them. This table has 180,000 or so clones, 85% appearing once. V usage is TRBV19 and J usage is TRBJ1-1; D perhaps matches TRBD1 (6 bases). Sequenced: peripheral blood. The TCR sequence derives from a woman aged 80 or over with acute or convalescent COVID-19. CDR3 sequence reads: CASSSTGFRTEAFF. CDR3 nucleotides: TGTGCCAGTAGTTCAACAGGGTTTCGGACTGAAGCTTTCTTT.